This passage covers 3 T cell receptor beta chains from one sample sequenced in a study of control samples from healthy donors and cancer patients. The table came from immunoSEQ multiplex PCR; TCRdb's copy has only in-frame clones and leaves some out. The sample contains approximately 120,000 clones, roughly 89% of which appear only once. Sequenced material: blood. These TCRs come from a woman aged 50 to 60 in good health.

The chain joins TRBV11-2 to TRBJ2-1; TRBD2 agrees at 8 bases. The CDR3 sequence is 15 residues long. The V gene end was trimmed by 1 base and the J gene end by 6 bases; junction bases not matched to a gene: 5. The V gene's germline CDR1 is SGHAT and CDR2 FQNNGV. The CDR3 DNA is TGTGCCAGCAGCTTAGGAACTAGCGGCCTCAATGAGCAGTTCTTC. Protein sequence: CASSLGTSGLNEQFF.

This chain uses TRBV30 with TRBJ2-1; maybe TRBD2 (5 bases). CDR3 length: 15 residues. Germline V CDR1 and CDR2: GTSNPN, SVGIG (reference sequence). V was shortened by 4 bases and J by 7 bases, with 20 bases between the two germline ends. CDR3: CAWTLAGGLWNEQFF. CDR3 nucleotide sequence: TGTGCCTGGACCCTGGCGGGCGGTTTATGGAATGAGCAGTTCTTC.

The J gene is TRBJ2-3, the V gene TRBV5-6, with a possible D match to TRBD1 (5 bases). The germline CDR1 and CDR2 sequences are SGHDT and YYEEEE. This CDR3 region has 15 residues. The germline V and J ends were trimmed by 2 bases and 0 bases, with 10 bases remaining between them. CDR3 sequence reads: CASSFLSGSTDTQYF. In nucleotides, the CDR3 is TGTGCCAGCAGCTTTTTGTCAGGGAGCACAGATACGCAGTATTTT.